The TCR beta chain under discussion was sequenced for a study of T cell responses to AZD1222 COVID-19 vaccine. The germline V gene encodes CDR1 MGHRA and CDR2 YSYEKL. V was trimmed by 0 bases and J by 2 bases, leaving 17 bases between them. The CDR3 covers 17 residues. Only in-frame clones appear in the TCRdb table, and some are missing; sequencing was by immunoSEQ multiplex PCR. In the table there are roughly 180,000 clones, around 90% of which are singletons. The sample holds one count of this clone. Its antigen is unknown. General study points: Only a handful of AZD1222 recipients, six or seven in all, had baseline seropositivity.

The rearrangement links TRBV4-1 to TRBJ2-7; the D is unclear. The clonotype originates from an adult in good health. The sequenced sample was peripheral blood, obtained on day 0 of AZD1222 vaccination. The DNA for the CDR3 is TGCGCCAGCAGCCAAGATGGGCTTAACTGGGCCCCCTACGAGCAGTACTTC. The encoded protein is CASSQDGLNWAPYEQYF.